These T cell receptor beta chains were read from a single sample in a study of blood T cell repertoires in COVID-19. The table came from immunoSEQ multiplex PCR; TCRdb's copy has only in-frame clones and leaves some out. The sample records over 70,000 clones, about four fifths being singletons. The source material was peripheral blood. These TCRs come from a human donor in a cohort sampled during active COVID-19. Each CDR3 is given with its conserved first and last residue. D genes are given only for firm matches. Clone sizes are given selectively: once, few, many, or a class where the clone is expanded.

D gene: TRBD1; J gene: TRBJ2-3; clone size: .; V gene: TRBV9; CDR3 DNA: TGTGCCAGCAGCATGGGGACAGGCACAGATACGCAGTATTTT; CDR3 protein: CASSMGTGTDTQYF
D gene: .; J gene: TRBJ2-1; clone size: .; V gene: TRBV23-1; CDR3 DNA: TGCGTTGGTCTCAACGGGGGGACACCTTCCTACAATGAGCAGTTCTTC; CDR3 protein: CVGLNGGTPSYNEQFF
D gene: TRBD1; J gene: TRBJ1-5; clone size: .; V gene: TRBV5-3; CDR3 DNA: TGTGCCAGAAGCAAGACAGACAGGGCGAACAATCAGCCCCAGCATTTT; CDR3 protein: CARSKTDRANNQPQHF
D gene: TRBD1; J gene: TRBJ1-5; clone size: .; V gene: TRBV6-5; CDR3 DNA: TGTGCCAGCAGGGACAGGGCGAATCAGCCCCAGCATTTT; CDR3 protein: CASRDRANQPQHF
D gene: .; J gene: TRBJ1-5; clone size: .; V gene: TRBV14; CDR3 DNA: TGTGCCAGCAGCAATGGGCGTCAGCCCCAGCATTTT; CDR3 protein: CASSNGRQPQHF
D gene: .; J gene: TRBJ2-3; clone size: .; V gene: TRBV7-9; CDR3 DNA: TGTGCCAGCAGCTTAGCAGGGGCCGGTACGCAGTATTTT; CDR3 protein: CASSLAGAGTQYF
D gene: .; J gene: TRBJ1-5; clone size: .; V gene: TRBV21-1; CDR3 DNA: TGTGCCAGCAGCCGTAAGAGGCACCAGCCCCAGCATTTT; CDR3 protein: CASSRKRHQPQHF
D gene: TRBD2; J gene: TRBJ2-5; clone size: few; V gene: TRBV5-1; CDR3 DNA: TGCGCCAGCACCATTTCCAGCGGGACTTCGGAGACCCAGTACTTC; CDR3 protein: CASTISSGTSETQYF
D gene: .; J gene: TRBJ2-7; clone size: .; V gene: TRBV4-2; CDR3 DNA: TGTGCCAGCAGCCAAGACAGGGGCCTCTCCTACGAGCAGTACTTC; CDR3 protein: CASSQDRGLSYEQYF
D gene: .; J gene: TRBJ2-3; clone size: once; V gene: TRBV6-5; CDR3 DNA: TGTGCCAGCAGGACAGATAGCACAGATACGCAGTATTTT; CDR3 protein: CASRTDSTDTQYF
D gene: .; J gene: TRBJ2-3; clone size: few; V gene: TRBV7-9; CDR3 DNA: TGTGCCAGCAGCTTTGGCTTACAGGCCTCTAGCACAGATACGCAGTATTTT; CDR3 protein: CASSFGLQASSTDTQYF
D gene: .; J gene: TRBJ2-7; clone size: .; V gene: TRBV5-1; CDR3 DNA: TGCGCCAGCAGGGGTGGGCCCTACGAGCAGTACTTC; CDR3 protein: CASRGGPYEQYF
D gene: TRBD2; J gene: TRBJ2-5; clone size: .; V gene: TRBV4-1; CDR3 DNA: TGCGCCAGCAGTCAAATTCAGAGGCGGGGGTTTCAAGAGACCCAGTACTTC; CDR3 protein: CASSQIQRRGFQETQYF
D gene: TRBD1; J gene: TRBJ1-2; clone size: .; V gene: TRBV4-2; CDR3 DNA: TGTGCCAGCAGCCAAGACCCCCAGGGGGGATTCTATGGCTACACCTTC; CDR3 protein: CASSQDPQGGFYGYTF
D gene: TRBD2; J gene: TRBJ2-5; clone size: .; V gene: TRBV5-1; CDR3 DNA: TGCGCCAGCAGCTTGAATAGACTAGCGGGGGAGACCCAGTACTTC; CDR3 protein: CASSLNRLAGETQYF
D gene: .; J gene: TRBJ1-2; clone size: .; V gene: TRBV7-9; CDR3 DNA: TGTGCCAGCAGCGCCGATGGGCAGGGCTATGGCTACACCTTC; CDR3 protein: CASSADGQGYGYTF
D gene: .; J gene: TRBJ1-5; clone size: .; V gene: TRBV9; CDR3 DNA: TGTGCCAGCAGCGCCGCGGGGGGGAGCAATCAGCCCCAGCATTTT; CDR3 protein: CASSAAGGSNQPQHF
D gene: .; J gene: TRBJ1-3; clone size: .; V gene: TRBV15; CDR3 DNA: TGTGCCACCAGCTCACGACAGTTCTCTGGAAACACCATATATTTT; CDR3 protein: CATSSRQFSGNTIYF
D gene: TRBD2; J gene: TRBJ2-3; clone size: .; V gene: TRBV7-3; CDR3 DNA: TGTGCCAGCAGCTTAACCGAGACCTCTAGCGGGGGGACGCAGTATTTT; CDR3 protein: CASSLTETSSGGTQYF
D gene: .; J gene: TRBJ1-2; clone size: .; V gene: TRBV27; CDR3 DNA: TGTGCCAGCAGTTTTGTGGGACAAGGGGATGGCTACACCTTC; CDR3 protein: CASSFVGQGDGYTF
D gene: TRBD1; J gene: TRBJ1-5; clone size: .; V gene: TRBV11-3; CDR3 DNA: TGTGCCAGCAGCCTACACCGAGGGGAGGACAGGGGTGATCACCCCCAGCATTTT; CDR3 protein: CASSLHRGEDRGDHPQHF
D gene: TRBD1; J gene: TRBJ2-7; clone size: .; V gene: TRBV27; CDR3 DNA: TGTGCCAGCAGTCCGGGGACAGGGAGAGTCCACGAGCAGTACTTC; CDR3 protein: CASSPGTGRVHEQYF
D gene: TRBD2; J gene: TRBJ2-7; clone size: .; V gene: TRBV27; CDR3 DNA: TGTGCCAGCAGTTTATACGGGACTACCTACGAGCAGTACTTC; CDR3 protein: CASSLYGTTYEQYF
D gene: TRBD2; J gene: TRBJ2-5; clone size: .; V gene: TRBV7-3; CDR3 DNA: TGTGCCAGCAGCCCCCAACTAGCGGGGGGTGCAGAGACCCAGTACTTC; CDR3 protein: CASSPQLAGGAETQYF
D gene: .; J gene: TRBJ2-2; clone size: .; V gene: TRBV5-6; CDR3 DNA: TGTGCCAGCAGCTTGGTACAGGCAACCGGGGAGCTGTTTTTT; CDR3 protein: CASSLVQATGELFF
D gene: .; J gene: TRBJ1-6; clone size: few; V gene: TRBV7-6; CDR3 DNA: TGTGCCAGCAGCTACACTGCGGGGGGTACCGGCATCTATAATTCACCCCTCCACTTT; CDR3 protein: CASSYTAGGTGIYNSPLHF
D gene: TRBD1; J gene: TRBJ2-5; clone size: .; V gene: TRBV5-4; CDR3 DNA: TGTGCCAGCAGCCAAGGGACAGTACAAGAGACCCAGTACTTC; CDR3 protein: CASSQGTVQETQYF
D gene: .; J gene: TRBJ1-1; clone size: .; V gene: TRBV7-9; CDR3 DNA: TGTGCCAGCAGCCTACAGGGAAGGAACACTGAAGCTTTCTTT; CDR3 protein: CASSLQGRNTEAFF
D gene: TRBD1; J gene: TRBJ2-3; clone size: .; V gene: TRBV19; CDR3 DNA: TGTGCCAGTAGAGACAGGGGGCGCCCAGATACGCAGTATTTT; CDR3 protein: CASRDRGRPDTQYF
D gene: .; J gene: TRBJ1-1; clone size: .; V gene: TRBV29-1; CDR3 DNA: TGCAGCGTTGACAGGGGCGCCGGGACTGAAGCTTTCTTT; CDR3 protein: CSVDRGAGTEAFF
D gene: .; J gene: TRBJ2-3; clone size: .; V gene: TRBV6-2/TRBV6-3; CDR3 DNA: TGTGCCAGCAGTTACGGGGGGGCCATGAGAGATACGCAGTATTTT; CDR3 protein: CASSYGGAMRDTQYF
D gene: TRBD2; J gene: TRBJ2-1; clone size: .; V gene: TRBV5-1; CDR3 DNA: TGCGCCAGCAGCTTGACGATTCTTGGACTAGCGGGTGCACCCGACAATGAGCAGTTCTTC; CDR3 protein: CASSLTILGLAGAPDNEQFF
D gene: TRBD2; J gene: TRBJ2-3; clone size: .; V gene: TRBV15; CDR3 DNA: TGTGCCACCAGTAGCACGCGGGGGGGAACAGATACGCAGTATTTT; CDR3 protein: CATSSTRGGTDTQYF
D gene: TRBD1; J gene: TRBJ1-1; clone size: .; V gene: TRBV7-6; CDR3 DNA: TGTGCCAGCAGCACCCGGGACAGTAAAACTGAAGCTTTCTTT; CDR3 protein: CASSTRDSKTEAFF
D gene: .; J gene: TRBJ2-2; clone size: .; V gene: TRBV11-3; CDR3 DNA: TGTGCCAGCAGCCCCCGAGAGACCGGGGAGCTGTTTTTT; CDR3 protein: CASSPRETGELFF
D gene: TRBD1; J gene: TRBJ2-2; clone size: .; V gene: TRBV5-8; CDR3 DNA: TGTGCCAGCAGCCCCCACAGGGGCCTGAACACCGGGGAGCTGTTTTTT; CDR3 protein: CASSPHRGLNTGELFF
D gene: .; J gene: TRBJ1-2; clone size: .; V gene: TRBV2; CDR3 DNA: TGTGCCAGCAGTCCCCGGCCGGGTAACTATGGCTACACCTTC; CDR3 protein: CASSPRPGNYGYTF
D gene: TRBD1; J gene: TRBJ1-2; clone size: few; V gene: TRBV5-1; CDR3 DNA: TGCGCCAGCAGCCTCGGGACAGGCTATGGCTACACCTTC; CDR3 protein: CASSLGTGYGYTF
D gene: .; J gene: TRBJ2-5; clone size: .; V gene: TRBV4-2; CDR3 DNA: TGTGCCAGCAGCCAGGGGGCCCGGGAGACCCAGTACTTC; CDR3 protein: CASSQGARETQYF
D gene: TRBD1; J gene: TRBJ1-2; clone size: once; V gene: TRBV3-1/TRBV3-2; CDR3 DNA: TGTGCCAGCAGCCAAGAGGACAGGGAGGGCGGCTACACCTTC; CDR3 protein: CASSQEDREGGYTF
D gene: TRBD1; J gene: TRBJ1-3; clone size: few; V gene: TRBV5-8; CDR3 DNA: TGTGCCAGCAGCCGGGACAGGGTAGGAAACACCATATATTTT; CDR3 protein: CASSRDRVGNTIYF